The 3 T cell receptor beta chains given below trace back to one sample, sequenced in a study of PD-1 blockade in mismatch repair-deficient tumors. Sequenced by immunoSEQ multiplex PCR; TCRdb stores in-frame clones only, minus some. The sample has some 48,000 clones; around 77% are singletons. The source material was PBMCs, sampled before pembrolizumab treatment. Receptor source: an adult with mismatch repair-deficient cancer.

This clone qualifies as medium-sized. The CDR3 sequence is CASSLEENGNQPQHF. DNA of the CDR3: TGTGCCAGCAGCTTAGAAGAAAATGGGAATCAGCCCCAGCATTTT. The rearrangement links TRBV11-2 to TRBJ1-5; D gene unclear. The CDR3 length is 15 residues. The germline CDR1 and CDR2 sequences are SGHAT and FQNNGV. V was clipped by 0 bases and J by 4 bases, with 10 bases between them.

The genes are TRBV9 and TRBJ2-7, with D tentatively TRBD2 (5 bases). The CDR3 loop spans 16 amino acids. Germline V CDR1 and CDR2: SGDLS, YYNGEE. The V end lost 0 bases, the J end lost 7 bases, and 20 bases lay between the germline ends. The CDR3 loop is CASSVAHAATKQEQYF. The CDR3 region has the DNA TGTGCCAGCAGCGTAGCCCACGCAGCGACTAAACAAGAGCAGTACTTC.

This CDR3 is CASSEVLGIEQYF. The CDR3 bases are TGTGCCAGCAGTGAGGTACTGGGGATCGAGCAGTACTTC. The chain combines TRBV6-1 with TRBJ2-7; D not resolved. The germline CDR1 and CDR2 sequences are MNHNS and SASEGT. This CDR3 region has 13 residues. The germline V and J ends were trimmed by 3 bases and 6 bases, with 12 bases remaining between them.